Listed below are T cell receptor beta chains from one sample, sequenced in a study of cytomegalovirus exposure and HLA in healthy donors. Sequencing was performed with immunoSEQ multiplex PCR; in TCRdb, only in-frame clones are kept and a portion is missing. Its table lists 150,000 to 250,000 clones. The sequenced material came from PBMCs. All receptors derive from a boy younger than 18 in good health and CMV-seronegative. CDR3s leave out the opening cysteine and the closing phenylalanine or tryptophan. The order of the fields is V gene, CDR3 protein.

TRBV4-2 | ASSPPAGGVFDAF
TRBV5-6 | ASSLGGLQPQH
TRBV6-5 | ASRGQGAGANVLT
TRBV7-9 | ASSWDRSPEEQY
TRBV19 | ASSPRDRVSEETQY
TRBV5-6 | ASSLAFRGFNAYEQY
TRBV19 | ASRQGRTGEDGYT
TRBV27 | ASSSRRTGERETEAF
TRBV5-6 | ASSLVGQVEAF
TRBV29-1 | SVDDTYEQY
TRBV30 | AWSTGTSGGVSTDTQY
TRBV19 | ASSMRGLSEQY
TRBV28 | ASREDLPLNTIY
TRBV25-1 | ASRGQGREKLF
TRBV7-8 | ASSLALRRQMNTEAF
TRBV9 | ASTYHHTDTQY
TRBV7-2 | ASSTRQGGTVYEQY
TRBV6-5 | ASSQTEDGEKLF
TRBV9 | ASSVALDLQETQY
TRBV5-6 | ASSLVGLAGGTGEQY
TRBV2 | ASSSSGGYNEQF
TRBV5-6 | ASSLEGGTEAF
TRBV5-1 | ASSLWGQPDTQY
TRBV5-5 | ASSLPGSGLEKLF
TRBV6-4 | TDRGVGTDTQY
TRBV4-1 | ASSQVRDSSSYEQY
TRBV7-6 | ASSLYDRDTSYEQY
TRBV6-1 | ASSVGTAGPYEQY
TRBV6-1 | ASSEIDRLHSYNEQF
TRBV7-8 | ASSLFGQVSTEAF
TRBV5-1 | ASSLVRSGSEQY
TRBV6-5 | ASSWGGSNQPQH
TRBV6-6 | ASSYSGFNYGYT